The entry that follows covers one T cell receptor (beta chain) sequence. Its specific antigen is unknown. No much larger clone is present one base from it, and per-base qualities are unavailable. This sample stems from a study of radiotherapy plus CTLA-4 blockade in lung cancer (dated by TCRdb to the late 2010s). Looking at the study overall: Among the enrolled patients, 18% had an objective response, and about 29% reached disease control.

From a lookup of the germline V gene, CDR1 and CDR2 are LGHNA and YSLEER. From V the trimming removes 0 bases and from J it removes 5 bases, while the gene matches leave 8 bases of the junction unaccounted for. The cysteine opens and the phenylalanine closes a CDR3 of 17 amino acids. The CDR3 DNA has 51 bases and is translated from base 1. Focal radiation therapy combined with CTLA-4 blockade (ipilimumab) was tested in patients with chemo-refractory metastatic non-small-cell lung cancer. The study at large found these results: After treatment with radiotherapy and ipilimumab, TCR clones that originated in tumors expanded in peripheral blood. Early dynamic changes in blood T cell clones, together with increased serum interferon-beta after radiation, were reported as the strongest predictors of response.

The library was obtained by the immunoSEQ multiplex PCR assay. The immuneACCESS repertoire file appears here via TCRdb, limited to in-frame rearrangements. These files lack a portion of the clones; in checked studies, under half of the deficit traces to unresolved V genes, and the cause of the others is not known. Within this sample are some 80,000 clones, with around 79% of them counted one time only. The top ten clonotypes cover 22% of the sample. The input for sequencing was peripheral blood, taken from a patient treated with radiotherapy plus ipilimumab. The rearranged chain carries TRBV4-3 and TRBJ1-2, with 11 bases matching TRBD1. This receptor was taken from a human donor with non-small cell lung cancer whose response to radiotherapy plus ipilimumab could not be evaluated. Some clones in this sample may be carry-over from other donors' samples. The DNA sequence is TGCGCCAGCAGCCAAGATACCCCCGGACAGGGGGCTTATGGCTACACCTTC. This codes for CASSQDTPGQGAYGYTF.